These 30 T cell receptor beta chains came from one sample sequenced in a study of T cells in Graves' hyperthyroidism and ophthalmopathy (dated by TCRdb to about 2019). Library preparation used multiplex PCR. Sequenced using an Illumina HiSeq 2000. TCR beta CDR3 regions were amplified from RNA transcripts. The first round of RT-PCR for the TCR CDR3 was performed with the HTBI primer set and the Qiagen OneStep RT-PCR kit. The public reads were run again by TCRdb, first through fastp at Q25 and then through MiXCR, and only productive beta chains were kept. Identical CDR3 protein sequences are pooled into one entry, listed with their most common genes and DNA. The sample table holds over 250,000 distinct CDR3 sequences, of which over 20% were seen once. The ten largest account for roughly 60% of the sample. The material sequenced was blood. These TCRs come from a man aged 25 to 40 with Graves' ophthalmopathy.

This clonotype has ten or more counts. J is TRBJ1-2 and V is TRBV13; 8 nucleotides agree with TRBD1. Unmatched junction bases numbered 8, after V lost 0 bases and J lost 2 bases. The CDR3 has 17 amino acids. Germline loops: CDR1 PRHDT, CDR2 FYEKMQ (reference sequence). The CDR3 is CASSLGRTGGLNYGYTF. In DNA, the CDR3 is TGTGCCAGCAGCTTAGGTCGAACAGGGGGATTGAACTATGGCTACACCTTC.

This clonotype was found many times. This chain connects TRBV20-1 to TRBJ2-3; 10 positions match TRBD2. V was clipped by 0 bases and J by 3 bases; unmatched bases: 6. CDR1 is DFQATT and CDR2 is SNEGSKA in the germline V gene (reference sequence). This CDR3 region has 16 residues. The CDR3 protein is CSARDSSGRVTDTQYF. The CDR3 coding sequence is TGCAGTGCTAGAGATAGCAGCGGGAGGGTTACAGATACGCAGTATTTT.

This clonotype was detected many times. The rearrangement links TRBV11-1 to TRBJ1-1; D gene uncertain. V gave up 5 bases and J gave up 3 bases, with 10 bases separating them. CDR1 and CDR2 from the germline V gene are SGHAT and FQDESV (reference sequence). CDR3 length: 13 amino acids. The CDR3 coding sequence is TGTGCCAGCAGCCATTACACGCACACTGAAGCTTTCTTT. Protein product: CASSHYTHTEAFF.

To note about this clonotype: The DNA is omitted, as the CDR3 cannot be located on it reliably, and the CDR3 follows TCRdb's listing. The CDR3 sequence is CASSFRARGTYEQYF. The chain has TRBV7-6 and TRBJ2-7; no DNA check was done on the table's D call, TRBD1. The CDR3 is 15 amino acids in total, end residues counted. Germline V gene data show CDR1 as SGHVS and CDR2 as FNYEAQ.

The chain has TRBV11-2 and TRBJ1-2; 8 bases line up with TRBD1. With V trimmed by 4 bases and J by 10 bases, 11 bases remained unmatched. The CDR3 has 14 residues. The germline CDR1 and CDR2 sequences are SGHAT and FQNNGV. CDR3 nucleotide sequence: TGTGCCAGCAGCTATCAGCCGGGACAGGCCGACTACACCTTC. Encoded protein: CASSYQPGQADYTF.

This clonotype was seen repeatedly, ten times or more. DNA for the CDR3: TGTGCCTGGGGGACGGGTTCCTACGAGCAGTACTTC. It is translated as CAWGTGSYEQYF. The genes are TRBV30 and TRBJ2-7; D is tentatively TRBD1 or TRBD2 (5 bases each). This CDR3 comprises 12 residues. Germline V gene lookup returns CDR1 GTSNPN and CDR2 SVGIG (reference sequence). Trimming left V 5 bases short and J 1 base short, with 9 bases between.

This clonotype was seen repeatedly, ten times or more. The chain combines TRBV20-1 with TRBJ2-2; D may be TRBD2 (6 bases). The germline V gene encodes CDR1 DFQATT and CDR2 SNEGSKA (reference sequence). This CDR3 contains 13 residues. V lost 3 bases and J lost 6, with 11 bases in between. Written as DNA, the CDR3 is TGCAGTGCTAGCCCGGGAGTTTCCGGGGAGCTGTTTTTT. Its protein is CSASPGVSGELFF.

V gene TRBV7-9 combines with J gene TRBJ2-3; D gene unclear. V lost 0 bases and J 3 bases, leaving 13 bases between the germline ends. CDR1 and CDR2 from the germline V gene are SEHNR and FQNEAQ (reference sequence). The CDR3 length is 16 residues. The CDR3 reads CASSLALRLATDTQYF. CDR3 DNA sequence: TGTGCCAGCAGCTTAGCTCTGCGGCTCGCTACAGATACGCAGTATTTT. The variable domain in full, with the rest retrieved from reference TRBV7-9 and TRBJ2-3, is DTGVSQNPRHKITKRGQNVTFRCDPISEHNRLYWYRQTLGQGPEFLTYFQNEAQLEKSRLLSDRFSAERPKGSFSTLEIQRTEQGDSAMYLCASSLALRLATDTQYFGPGTRLTVL.

A few counts support this clonotype. V gene TRBV18 combines with J gene TRBJ1-2; D remains unclear. This CDR3 is built from 14 residues. CDR1 and CDR2 from the germline V gene are KGHSH and LQKENI. Trimming left V 0 bases short and J 1 base short, with 6 bases between. The CDR3 DNA is TGTGCCAGCTCACCACCGGCAGTTAACTATGGCTACACCTTC. It specifies CASSPPAVNYGYTF.

This chain uses TRBV29-1 with TRBJ1-3; tentatively, D is TRBD1 (6 bases). Germline lookup yields CDR1 SQVTM and CDR2 ANQGSEA. The CDR3 is made up of 14 amino acids. The V end was cut by 4 bases, the J end by 4 bases, with 14 bases between. The CDR3 DNA is TGCAGCGTTGTTGGCAGGGGAAAAGGAAACACCATATATTTT. Its protein is CSVVGRGKGNTIYF.

The chain combines TRBV27 with TRBJ2-7, with unresolved D. CDR3 length: 12 amino acids. With 6 bases removed from V and 5 bases from J, the gap between germline ends came to 11 bases. Looked up from germline, CDR1 is MNHEY and CDR2 is SMNVEV (reference sequence). DNA of the CDR3: TGTGCCAGCAGCGAAGGAAACAACGAGCAGTACTTC. This gives the protein CASSEGNNEQYF.

This clonotype was seen repeatedly, ten times or more. CDR3 loop: CASSLRQGGGNTEAFF. For the CDR3, the DNA is TGTGCCAGCAGTTTGCGTCAGGGGGGGGGGAACACTGAAGCTTTCTTT. V and J are TRBV12-3 or TRBV12-4 and TRBJ1-1, with 7 bases fitting TRBD1. The CDR3 spans 16 residues. Losses at the gene ends were 3 bases for V and 1 base for J; bases not matched to a gene: 8.

This clonotype was seen a handful of times. CDR3 amino acids: CASSFRDRGRNEQFF. CDR3 nucleotide sequence: TGTGCCAGCAGTTTCCGGGACAGGGGGCGGAATGAGCAGTTCTTC. The chain couples TRBV12-3 or TRBV12-4 to TRBJ2-1, with 12 bases aligning to TRBD1. The V and J ends lost 3 bases and 7 bases, in that order; junction bases with no gene match: 4. This CDR3 has 15 amino acids.

V gene TRBV13 combines with J gene TRBJ1-6, with TRBD1 as a possible D gene (6 bases). V was trimmed by 6 bases and J by 10 bases, leaving 16 bases between them. The CDR3 covers 14 residues. Germline loops: CDR1 PRHDT, CDR2 FYEKMQ (reference sequence). The chain's CDR3 is CASRQQGSGSPLHF. DNA of the CDR3: TGTGCCAGCAGGCAACAGGGATCTGGCTCACCCCTCCACTTT.

The table lists this clonotype with many counts. The V and J genes are TRBV5-1 and TRBJ1-5; D call uncertain. Germline lookup yields CDR1 SGHRS and CDR2 YFSETQ. The CDR3 loop spans 11 amino acids. V lost 3 bases, J lost 7 bases, and 5 bases lay in between. CDR3 coding DNA: TGCGCCAGCAGCTGGGAGCAGCCCCAGCATTTT. Protein product: CASSWEQPQHF.

The V and J genes are TRBV15 and TRBJ1-1, with D tentatively TRBD1 (5 bases). Germline CDR1 and CDR2: LNHNV and YYDKDF (reference sequence). V was trimmed by 0 bases and J by 5 bases, leaving 7 bases between them. This CDR3 is built from 13 residues. The CDR3 spells CATSRESGTEAFF. The CDR3, as DNA: TGTGCCACCAGCAGAGAATCAGGGACTGAAGCTTTCTTT. Full variable domain (missing parts from reference TRBV15 and TRBJ1-1): DAMVIQNPRYQVTQFGKPVTLSCSQTLNHNVMYWYQQKSSQAPKLLFHYYDKDFNNEADTPDNFQSRRPNTSFCFLDIRSPGLGDTAMYLCATSRESGTEAFFGQGTRLTVV.

This clonotype turned up a few times. The V call is TRBV27, the J call TRBJ2-7; a weak D match, TRBD2 (7 bases). The V and J ends lost 3 bases and 7 bases respectively, with 16 bases between them. The V gene's germline CDR1 is MNHEY and CDR2 SMNVEV (reference sequence). There are 14 residues in the CDR3. CDR3 nucleotides: TGTGCCAGCAGTTTCCGCGGGGGCCAGTTGGAGCAGTACTTC. This translates into CASSFRGGQLEQYF.

This rearrangement joins TRBV28 to TRBJ2-7; D is undetermined. The germline V gene has CDR1 MDHEN and CDR2 SYDVKM. The CDR3 contains 12 residues. V lost 6 bases, J lost 6 bases, and 12 bases lay in between. CDR3: CASRRHLSEQYF. In DNA, the CDR3 is TGTGCCAGCAGGCGGCACCTTAGCGAGCAGTACTTC.

This clonotype was counted once. The V and J genes are TRBV5-5 and TRBJ2-1; no firm D call. CDR1 SGHKS and CDR2 YYEKEE come from the germline V gene (reference sequence). This CDR3 is built from 13 residues. V lost 4 bases and J 3 bases, leaving 8 bases between the germline ends. The CDR3 sequence: CASSTRGYNEQFF. Written as DNA, the CDR3 is TGTGCCAGCAGCACCCGCGGCTACAATGAGCAGTTCTTC.

The chain links TRBV2 to TRBJ1-6, with 7 bases that match TRBD1. The J segment lost 0 bases and the V segment lost 6 bases, leaving 5 bases of the junction unmatched. CDR3 length equals 16 residues. CDR1 SNHLY and CDR2 FYNNEI come from the germline V gene. The CDR3 DNA reads as TGTGCCAGCAGGGGGGACAGAAACTCCTATAATTCACCCCTCCACTTT. Protein product: CASRGDRNSYNSPLHF.

This clonotype was observed at least ten times. The V and J genes are TRBV2 and TRBJ2-1; 8 bases agree with TRBD1. The J segment lost 7 bases and the V segment lost 5 bases, leaving 4 bases of the junction unmatched. The CDR3 consists of 13 residues. CDR1 SNHLY and CDR2 FYNNEI come from the germline V gene. In DNA form, the CDR3 reads TGTGCCAGCAGTCTGGACAGGGTGAATGAGCAGTTCTTC. This sequence encodes CASSLDRVNEQFF.

The rearrangement joins TRBV11-1 to TRBJ2-5; D unclear. The CDR3 spans 14 residues. The V and J ends lost 3 bases and 4 bases respectively, with 12 bases between them. Per the germline V gene, CDR1 is SGHAT and CDR2 is FQDESV (reference sequence). Written as DNA, the CDR3 is TGTGCCAGCAGCTTCCGGCTAGGAAGAGAGACCCAGTACTTC. Amino acids: CASSFRLGRETQYF.

The chain has TRBV5-1 and TRBJ2-7; D remains ambiguous. The CDR3 consists of 15 residues. V lost 1 base and J lost 2, with 13 bases in between. Per the germline V gene, CDR1 is SGHRS and CDR2 is YFSETQ. CDR3 in DNA: TGCGCCAGCAGCTTGACGGTGGACCCACCCTACGAGCAGTACTTC. This sequence encodes CASSLTVDPPYEQYF.

The sample holds one count of this clonotype. Mismatch with germline at one junction end may stem from a read error. The chain recombines TRBV27 with TRBJ1-2; no reliable D call. The CDR3 contains 12 residues. The germline gives CDR1 MNHEY, CDR2 SMNVEV (reference sequence). DNA for the CDR3: TGTACCAGCAGTTCAGGCCTGAGTGGCTACACCTTC. Its protein is CTSSSGLSGYTF.

This chain connects TRBV18 to TRBJ1-2, with a tentative D call TRBD1 (5 bases). Germline CDR1 and CDR2: KGHSH and LQKENI. This CDR3 has 15 residues. Between the trimmed V and J ends, which lost 6 bases and 3 bases, there was a span of 17 bases. CDR3 residues: CASSPDSQTHYGYTF. The CDR3, as DNA: TGTGCCAGCTCCCCTGACAGCCAAACACACTATGGCTACACCTTC.

This clonotype was counted between two and nine times. The J gene is TRBJ2-1, the V gene TRBV10-3, with TRBD1 identical over 9 bases. V lost 4 bases to trimming and J lost 9 bases; unmatched junction nucleotides: 13. This CDR3 spans 16 amino acids. Germline CDR1 ENHRY, CDR2 SYGVKD. This CDR3 reads CAISASGSKDRGEQFF. DNA for the CDR3: TGTGCCATCAGTGCGTCGGGAAGTAAGGACAGGGGTGAGCAGTTCTTC.

This clonotype was seen ten or more times. The CDR3 protein is CASSFGKNTEAFF. In DNA, the CDR3 is TGTGCCAGCAGCTTTGGGAAGAACACTGAAGCTTTCTTT. This rearrangement joins TRBV7-8 to TRBJ1-1, with no clear D. The V and J ends lost 3 bases and 1 base respectively, with 6 bases between them. The CDR3 runs 13 residues. Germline V gene data show CDR1 as SGHVS and CDR2 as FQNEAQ.

CDR3 nucleotides: TGTGCCAGCAGTTTTTGGGTGAGCAATCAGCCCCAGCATTTT. Translated: CASSFWVSNQPQHF. The rearrangement joins TRBV28 to TRBJ1-5; D uncertain. V dropped 3 bases and J dropped 1 base, with 7 bases sitting between them. This CDR3 region has 14 residues. CDR1 MDHEN and CDR2 SYDVKM come from the germline V gene.

The J gene is TRBJ2-3, the V gene TRBV7-9, with 9 nucleotides matching TRBD2. CDR1 SEHNR and CDR2 FQNEAQ come from the germline V gene (reference sequence). CDR3 size: 15 residues. Trimming took 5 bases from V and 1 from J; bases not matched to a gene: 4. The DNA for the CDR3 is TGTGCCAGCAGCGTTAGCGGGAGAGGCACAGATACGCAGTATTTT. Protein sequence: CASSVSGRGTDTQYF.

The chain carries TRBV5-1 and TRBJ2-7, with 7 bases identical to TRBD1. The CDR3 consists of 14 residues. In germline, CDR1 is SGHRS, CDR2 YFSETQ. The trim removed 7 bases at V and 0 bases at J, leaving 7 bases unmatched. Written as DNA, the CDR3 is TGCGCCAGCGTGAGGGACAGTAGCTCCTACGAGCAGTACTTC. It translates to CASVRDSSSYEQYF.